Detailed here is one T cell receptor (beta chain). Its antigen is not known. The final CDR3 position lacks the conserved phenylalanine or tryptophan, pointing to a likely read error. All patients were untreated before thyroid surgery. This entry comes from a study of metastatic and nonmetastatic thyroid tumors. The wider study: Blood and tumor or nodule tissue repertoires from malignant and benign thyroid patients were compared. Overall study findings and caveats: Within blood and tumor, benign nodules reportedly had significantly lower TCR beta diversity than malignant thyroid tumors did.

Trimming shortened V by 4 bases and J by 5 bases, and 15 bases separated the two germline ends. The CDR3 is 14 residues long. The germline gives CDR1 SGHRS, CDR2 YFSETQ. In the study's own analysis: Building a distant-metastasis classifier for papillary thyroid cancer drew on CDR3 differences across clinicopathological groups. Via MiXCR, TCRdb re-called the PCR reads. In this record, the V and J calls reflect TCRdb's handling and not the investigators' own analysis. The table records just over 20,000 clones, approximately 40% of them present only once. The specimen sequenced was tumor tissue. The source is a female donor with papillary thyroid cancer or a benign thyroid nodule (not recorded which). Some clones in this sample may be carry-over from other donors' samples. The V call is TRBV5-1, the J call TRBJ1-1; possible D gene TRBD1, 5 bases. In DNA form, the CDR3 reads TGCGCCAGCAGCCGGGACGGTCGGGGGACTGAAGCTTTCCTT. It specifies CASSRDGRGTEAFL.